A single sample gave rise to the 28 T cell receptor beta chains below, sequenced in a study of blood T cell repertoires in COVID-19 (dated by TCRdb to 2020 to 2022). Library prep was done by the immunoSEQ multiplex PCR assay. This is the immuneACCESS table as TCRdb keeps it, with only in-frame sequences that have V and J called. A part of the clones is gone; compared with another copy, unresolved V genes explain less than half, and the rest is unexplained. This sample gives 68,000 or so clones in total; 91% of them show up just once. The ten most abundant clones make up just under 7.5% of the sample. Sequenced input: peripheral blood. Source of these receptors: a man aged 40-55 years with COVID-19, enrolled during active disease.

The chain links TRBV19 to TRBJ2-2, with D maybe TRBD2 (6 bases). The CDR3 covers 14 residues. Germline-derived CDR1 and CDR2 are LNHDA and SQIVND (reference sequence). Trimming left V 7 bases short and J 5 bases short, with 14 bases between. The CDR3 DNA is TGTGCCAGTACCCTCGGTCGGGGGACCGGGGAGCTGTTTTTT. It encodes CASTLGRGTGELFF.

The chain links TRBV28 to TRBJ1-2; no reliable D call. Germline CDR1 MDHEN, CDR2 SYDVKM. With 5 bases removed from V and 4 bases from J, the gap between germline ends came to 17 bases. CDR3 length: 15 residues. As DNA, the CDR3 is TGTGCCAGCAGTCCCCCAGCGCGGTTTGGCTATGGCTACACCTTC. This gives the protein CASSPPARFGYGYTF.

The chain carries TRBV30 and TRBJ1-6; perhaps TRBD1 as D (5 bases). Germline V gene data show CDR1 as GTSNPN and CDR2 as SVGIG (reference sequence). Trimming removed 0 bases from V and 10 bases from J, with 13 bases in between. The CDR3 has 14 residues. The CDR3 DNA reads TGTGCCTGGAGTGTCGGGGGAATAGAATCACCCCTCCACTTT. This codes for CAWSVGGIESPLHF.

CDR3 DNA sequence: TGTGCCAGCAGTGAAGCTGCGGGGACCACCGGGAATGAGCAGTTCTTC. As protein: CASSEAAGTTGNEQFF. The chain has TRBV6-1 and TRBJ2-1, with D perhaps matching TRBD2 (6 bases). Germline V gene data show CDR1 as MNHNS and CDR2 as SASEGT. Trimming stripped 0 bases from V and 7 bases from J, with 16 bases between. The CDR3 totals 16 residues.

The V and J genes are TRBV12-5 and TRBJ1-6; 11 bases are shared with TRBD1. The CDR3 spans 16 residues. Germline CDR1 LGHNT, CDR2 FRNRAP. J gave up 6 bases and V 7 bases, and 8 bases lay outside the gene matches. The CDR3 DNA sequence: TGTGCTAGTGTATGGAGGGGACAGGGGGGTAATTCACCCCTCCACTTT. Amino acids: CASVWRGQGGNSPLHF.

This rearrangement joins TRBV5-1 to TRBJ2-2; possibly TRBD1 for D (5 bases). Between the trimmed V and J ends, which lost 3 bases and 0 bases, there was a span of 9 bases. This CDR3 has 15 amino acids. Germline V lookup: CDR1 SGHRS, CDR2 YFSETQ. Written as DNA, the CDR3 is TGCGCCAGCAGCTCAGGGTTTCCGAACACCGGGGAGCTGTTTTTT. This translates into CASSSGFPNTGELFF.

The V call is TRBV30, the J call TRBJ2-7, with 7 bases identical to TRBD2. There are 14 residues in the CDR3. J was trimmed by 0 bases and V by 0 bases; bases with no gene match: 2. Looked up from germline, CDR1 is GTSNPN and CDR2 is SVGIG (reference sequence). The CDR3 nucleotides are TGTGCCTGGAGTGTGGGGGGGGTCTCCTACGAGCAGTACTTC. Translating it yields CAWSVGGVSYEQYF.

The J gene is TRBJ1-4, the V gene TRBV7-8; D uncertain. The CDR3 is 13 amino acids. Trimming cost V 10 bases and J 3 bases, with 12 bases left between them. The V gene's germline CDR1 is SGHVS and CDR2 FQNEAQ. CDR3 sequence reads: CATSSTSNEKLFF. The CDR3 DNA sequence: TGTGCCACCAGTAGTACTTCTAATGAAAAACTGTTTTTT.

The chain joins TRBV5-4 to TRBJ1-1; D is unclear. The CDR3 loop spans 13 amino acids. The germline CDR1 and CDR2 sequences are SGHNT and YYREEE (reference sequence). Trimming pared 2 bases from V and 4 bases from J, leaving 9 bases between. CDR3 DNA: TGTGCCAGCAGCTTCTTTCGAGGCACTGAAGCTTTCTTT. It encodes CASSFFRGTEAFF.

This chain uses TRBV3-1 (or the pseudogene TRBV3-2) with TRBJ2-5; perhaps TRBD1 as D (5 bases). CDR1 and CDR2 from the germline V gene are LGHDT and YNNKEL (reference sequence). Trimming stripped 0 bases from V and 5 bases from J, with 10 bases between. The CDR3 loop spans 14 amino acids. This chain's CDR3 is CASSQEGAGETQYF. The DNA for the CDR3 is TGTGCCAGCAGCCAAGAAGGGGCCGGGGAGACCCAGTACTTC.

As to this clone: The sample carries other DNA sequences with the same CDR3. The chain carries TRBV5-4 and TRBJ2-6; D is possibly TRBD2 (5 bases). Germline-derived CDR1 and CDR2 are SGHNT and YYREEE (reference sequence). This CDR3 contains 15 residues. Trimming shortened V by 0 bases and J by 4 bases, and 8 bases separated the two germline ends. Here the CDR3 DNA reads TGTGCCAGCAGCTTGGGAGGGTCCGGGGCCAACGTCCTGACTTTC. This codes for CASSLGGSGANVLTF.

The CDR3 is CASSLSGITDTQYF. Written as DNA, the CDR3 is TGTGCCAGCAGCCTTAGCGGAATCACAGATACGCAGTATTTT. This chain joins TRBV7-3 and TRBJ2-3; D might be TRBD2 (6 bases). Germline lookup yields CDR1 SGHTA and CDR2 FQGTGA. V lost 5 bases and J lost 2, with 11 bases in between. The CDR3 has 14 amino acids. Based on the CDR3 plus reference TRBV7-3 and TRBJ2-3, the full variable domain is GAGVSQTPSNKVTEKGKYVELRCDPISGHTALYWYRQSLGQGPEFLIYFQGTGAADDSGLPNDRFFAVRPEGSVSTLKIQRTERGDSAVYLCASSLSGITDTQYFGPGTRLTVL.

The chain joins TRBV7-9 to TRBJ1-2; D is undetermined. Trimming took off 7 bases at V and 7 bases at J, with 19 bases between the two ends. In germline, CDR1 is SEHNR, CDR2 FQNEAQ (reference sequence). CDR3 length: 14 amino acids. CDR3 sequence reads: CASTPRETVGGYTF. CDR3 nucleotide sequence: TGTGCCAGCACCCCGAGAGAAACGGTTGGTGGCTACACCTTC. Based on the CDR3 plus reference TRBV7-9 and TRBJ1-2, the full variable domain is DTGVSQNPRHKITKRGQNVTFRCDPISEHNRLYWYRQTLGQGPEFLTYFQNEAQLEKSRLLSDRFSAERPKGSFSTLEIQRTEQGDSAMYLCASTPRETVGGYTFGSGTRLTVV.

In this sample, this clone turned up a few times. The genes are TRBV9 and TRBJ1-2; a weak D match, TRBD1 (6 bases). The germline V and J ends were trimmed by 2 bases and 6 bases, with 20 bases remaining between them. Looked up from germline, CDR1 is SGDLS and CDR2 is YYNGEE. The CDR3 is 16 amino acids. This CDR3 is CASSVPRDTPRDGYTF. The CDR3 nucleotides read TGTGCCAGCAGCGTCCCACGGGACACCCCTCGGGATGGCTACACCTTC.

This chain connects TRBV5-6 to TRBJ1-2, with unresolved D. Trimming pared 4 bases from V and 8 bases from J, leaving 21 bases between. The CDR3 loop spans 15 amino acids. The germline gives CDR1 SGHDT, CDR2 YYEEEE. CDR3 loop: CASSPLEKPLSGYTF. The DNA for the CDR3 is TGTGCCAGCAGCCCCCTTGAGAAACCCCTTTCGGGCTACACCTTC.

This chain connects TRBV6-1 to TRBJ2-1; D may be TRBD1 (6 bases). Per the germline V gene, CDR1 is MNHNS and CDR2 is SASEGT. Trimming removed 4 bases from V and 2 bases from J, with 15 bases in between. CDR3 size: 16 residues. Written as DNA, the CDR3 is TGTGCCAGCAGTGTCCAAGGACAGATAGCCTACAATGAGCAGTTCTTC. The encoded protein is CASSVQGQIAYNEQFF.

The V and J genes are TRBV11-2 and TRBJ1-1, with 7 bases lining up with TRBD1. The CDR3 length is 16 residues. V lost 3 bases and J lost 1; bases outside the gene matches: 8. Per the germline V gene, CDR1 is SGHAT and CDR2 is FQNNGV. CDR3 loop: CASSLTSRTGNTEAFF. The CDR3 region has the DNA TGTGCCAGCAGCTTGACCTCACGGACAGGGAACACTGAAGCTTTCTTT.

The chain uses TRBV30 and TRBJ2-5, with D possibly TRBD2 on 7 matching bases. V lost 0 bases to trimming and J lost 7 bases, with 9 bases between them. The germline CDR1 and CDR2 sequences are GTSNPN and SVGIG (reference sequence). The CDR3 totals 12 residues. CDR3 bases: TGTGCCTGGAGTGTAAGGGGGGGGACCCAGTACTTC. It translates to CAWSVRGGTQYF.

The CDR3 region has the DNA TGTGCCAGCAGCTTAGTACAGGGCCGGGAGCAGTACTTC. This gives the protein CASSLVQGREQYF. The chain is built from TRBV7-9 and TRBJ2-7, with D maybe TRBD1 (6 bases). The germline gives CDR1 SEHNR, CDR2 FQNEAQ (reference sequence). V lost 1 base and J lost 7, with 11 bases in between. The length of the CDR3 is 13 residues.

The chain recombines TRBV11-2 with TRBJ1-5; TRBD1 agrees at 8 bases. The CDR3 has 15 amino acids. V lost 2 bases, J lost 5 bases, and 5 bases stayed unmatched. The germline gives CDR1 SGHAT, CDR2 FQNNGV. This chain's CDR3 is CASSLNGQGDQPQHF. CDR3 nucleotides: TGTGCCAGCAGCTTAAATGGACAGGGCGATCAGCCCCAGCATTTT.

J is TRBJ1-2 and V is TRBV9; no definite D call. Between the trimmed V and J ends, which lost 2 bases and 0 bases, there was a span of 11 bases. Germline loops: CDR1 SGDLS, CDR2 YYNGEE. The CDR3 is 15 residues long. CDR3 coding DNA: TGTGCCAGCAGCGTGCAGAGTCAGGCTAACTATGGCTACACCTTC. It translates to CASSVQSQANYGYTF. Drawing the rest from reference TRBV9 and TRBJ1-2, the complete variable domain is DSGVTQTPKHLITATGQRVTLRCSPRSGDLSVYWYQQSLDQGLQFLIQYYNGEERAKGNILERFSAQQFPDLHSELNLSSLELGDSALYFCASSVQSQANYGYTFGSGTRLTVV.

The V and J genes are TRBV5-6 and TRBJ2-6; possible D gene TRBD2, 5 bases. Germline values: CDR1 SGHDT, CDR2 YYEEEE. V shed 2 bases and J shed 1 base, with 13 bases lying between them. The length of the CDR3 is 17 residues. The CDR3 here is CASSLGPEVSGANVLTF. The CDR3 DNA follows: TGTGCCAGCAGCTTAGGCCCGGAGGTGTCTGGGGCCAACGTCCTGACTTTC. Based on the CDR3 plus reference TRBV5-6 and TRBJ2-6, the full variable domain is DAGVTQSPTHLIKTRGQQVTLRCSPKSGHDTVSWYQQALGQGPQFIFQYYEEEERQRGNFPDRFSGHQFPNYSSELNVNALLLGDSALYLCASSLGPEVSGANVLTFGAGSRLTVL.

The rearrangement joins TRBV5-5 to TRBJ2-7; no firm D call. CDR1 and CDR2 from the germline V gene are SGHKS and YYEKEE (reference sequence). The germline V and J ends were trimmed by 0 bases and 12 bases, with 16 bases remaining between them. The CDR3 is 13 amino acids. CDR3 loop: CASSLEFWVTGYF. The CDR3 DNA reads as TGTGCCAGCAGCTTGGAGTTCTGGGTCACGGGGTACTTC.

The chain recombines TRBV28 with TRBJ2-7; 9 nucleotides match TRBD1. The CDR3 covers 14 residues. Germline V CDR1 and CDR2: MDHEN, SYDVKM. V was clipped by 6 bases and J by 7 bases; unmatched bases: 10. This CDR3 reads CASRAAGTGFEQYF. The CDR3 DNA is TGTGCCAGCAGGGCTGCCGGGACAGGGTTTGAGCAGTACTTC.

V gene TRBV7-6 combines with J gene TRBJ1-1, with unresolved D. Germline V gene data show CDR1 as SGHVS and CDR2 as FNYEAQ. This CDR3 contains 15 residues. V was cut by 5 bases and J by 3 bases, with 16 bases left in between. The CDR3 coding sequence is TGTGCCAGCAGCCCCCGTCCGGCTCAGGACACTGAAGCTTTCTTT. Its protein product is CASSPRPAQDTEAFF.

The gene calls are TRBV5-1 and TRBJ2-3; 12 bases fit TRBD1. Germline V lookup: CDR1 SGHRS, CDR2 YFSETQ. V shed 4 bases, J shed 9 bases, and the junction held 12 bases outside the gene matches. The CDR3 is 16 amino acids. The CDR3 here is CASSPAGTGGSGTQYF. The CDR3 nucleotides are TGCGCCAGCAGCCCCGCCGGGACAGGGGGCTCAGGGACGCAGTATTTT.

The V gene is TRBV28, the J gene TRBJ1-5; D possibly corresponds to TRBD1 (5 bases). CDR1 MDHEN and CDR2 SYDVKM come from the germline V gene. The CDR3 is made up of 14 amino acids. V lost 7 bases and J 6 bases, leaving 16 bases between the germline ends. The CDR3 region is CASIPSGLGQPQHF. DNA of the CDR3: TGTGCCAGCATTCCTTCAGGGTTGGGTCAGCCCCAGCATTTT. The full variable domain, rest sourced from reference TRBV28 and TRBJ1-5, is DVKVTQSSRYLVKRTGEKVFLECVQDMDHENMFWYRQDPGLGLRLIYFSYDVKMKEKGDIPEGYSVSREKKERFSLILESASTNQTSMYLCASIPSGLGQPQHFGDGTRLSIL.

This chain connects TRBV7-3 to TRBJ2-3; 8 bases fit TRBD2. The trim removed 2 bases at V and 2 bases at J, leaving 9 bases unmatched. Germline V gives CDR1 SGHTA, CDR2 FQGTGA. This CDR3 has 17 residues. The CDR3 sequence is CASSLFLGAGATDTQYF. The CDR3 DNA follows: TGTGCCAGCAGCTTATTTTTGGGAGCGGGGGCCACAGATACGCAGTATTTT. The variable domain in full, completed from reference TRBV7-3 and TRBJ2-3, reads GAGVSQTPSNKVTEKGKYVELRCDPISGHTALYWYRQSLGQGPEFLIYFQGTGAADDSGLPNDRFFAVRPEGSVSTLKIQRTERGDSAVYLCASSLFLGAGATDTQYFGPGTRLTVL.